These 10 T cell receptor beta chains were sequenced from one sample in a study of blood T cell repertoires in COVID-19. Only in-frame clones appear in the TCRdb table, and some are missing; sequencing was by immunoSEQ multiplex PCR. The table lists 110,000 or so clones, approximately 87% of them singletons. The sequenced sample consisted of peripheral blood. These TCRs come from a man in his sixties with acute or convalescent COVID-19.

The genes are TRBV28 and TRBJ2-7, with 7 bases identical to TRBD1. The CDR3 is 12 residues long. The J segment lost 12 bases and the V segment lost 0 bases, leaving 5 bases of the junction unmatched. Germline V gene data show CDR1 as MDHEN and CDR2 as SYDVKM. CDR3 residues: CASSLWRGHRYF. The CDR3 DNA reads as TGTGCCAGCAGTTTATGGAGGGGGCATAGGTACTTC.

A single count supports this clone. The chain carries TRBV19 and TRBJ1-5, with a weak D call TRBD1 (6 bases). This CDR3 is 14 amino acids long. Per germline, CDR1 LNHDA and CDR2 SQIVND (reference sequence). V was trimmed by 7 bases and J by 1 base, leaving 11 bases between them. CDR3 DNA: TGTGCCAGTACCTTGGGGGCCAGCAATCAGCCCCAGCATTTT. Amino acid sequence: CASTLGASNQPQHF.

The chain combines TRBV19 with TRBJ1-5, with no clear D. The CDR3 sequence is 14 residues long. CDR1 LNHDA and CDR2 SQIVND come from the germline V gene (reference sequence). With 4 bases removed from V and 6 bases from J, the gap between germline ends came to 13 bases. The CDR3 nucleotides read TGTGCCAGTAGTACAGCGCGGGCGAGTCAGCCCCAGCATTTT. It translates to CASSTARASQPQHF. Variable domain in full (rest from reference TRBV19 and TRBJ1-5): DGGITQSPKYLFRKEGQNVTLSCEQNLNHDAMYWYRQDPGQGLRLIYYSQIVNDFQKGDIAEGYSVSREKKESFPLTVTSAQKNPTAFYLCASSTARASQPQHFGDGTRLSIL.

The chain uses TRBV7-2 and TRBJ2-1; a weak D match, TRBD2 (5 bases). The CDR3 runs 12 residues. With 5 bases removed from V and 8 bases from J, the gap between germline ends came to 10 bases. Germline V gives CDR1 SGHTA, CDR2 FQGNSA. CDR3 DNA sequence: TGTGCCAGCAGCCAGGCGGGCGATGAGCAGTTCTTC. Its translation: CASSQAGDEQFF.

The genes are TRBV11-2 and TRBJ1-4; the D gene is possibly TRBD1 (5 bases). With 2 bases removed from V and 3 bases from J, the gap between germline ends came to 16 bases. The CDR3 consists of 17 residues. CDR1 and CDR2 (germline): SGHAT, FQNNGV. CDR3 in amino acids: CASSLNLGVGANEKLFF. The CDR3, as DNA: TGTGCCAGCAGCTTAAATTTAGGGGTTGGGGCTAATGAAAAACTGTTTTTT.

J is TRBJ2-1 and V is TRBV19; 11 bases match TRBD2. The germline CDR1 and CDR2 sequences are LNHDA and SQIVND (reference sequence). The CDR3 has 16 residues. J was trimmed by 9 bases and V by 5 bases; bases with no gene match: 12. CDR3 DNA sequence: TGTGCCAGTAGTCCTCGACTAGCGGGAAATTGGGGTGAGCAGTTCTTC. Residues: CASSPRLAGNWGEQFF.

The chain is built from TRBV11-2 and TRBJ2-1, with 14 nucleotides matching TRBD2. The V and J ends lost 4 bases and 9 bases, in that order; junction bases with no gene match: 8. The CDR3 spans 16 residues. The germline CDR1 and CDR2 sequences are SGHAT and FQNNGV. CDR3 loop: CASSSGLAGGGGEQFF. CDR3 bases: TGTGCCAGCAGCTCAGGACTAGCGGGAGGAGGGGGTGAGCAGTTCTTC.

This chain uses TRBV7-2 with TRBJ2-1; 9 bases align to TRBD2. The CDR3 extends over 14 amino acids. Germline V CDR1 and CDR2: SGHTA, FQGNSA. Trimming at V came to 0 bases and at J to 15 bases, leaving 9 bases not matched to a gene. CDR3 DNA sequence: TGTGCCAGCAGCTTAGCTGGGCGGGAGGGCCGACGGTTCTTC. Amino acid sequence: CASSLAGREGRRFF. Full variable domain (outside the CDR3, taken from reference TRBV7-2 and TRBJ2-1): GAGVSQSPSNKVTEKGKDVELRCDPISGHTALYWYRQSLGQGLEFLIYFQGNSAPDKSGLPSDRFSAERTGGSVSTLTIQRTQQEDSAVYLCASSLAGREGRRFFGPGTRLTVL.

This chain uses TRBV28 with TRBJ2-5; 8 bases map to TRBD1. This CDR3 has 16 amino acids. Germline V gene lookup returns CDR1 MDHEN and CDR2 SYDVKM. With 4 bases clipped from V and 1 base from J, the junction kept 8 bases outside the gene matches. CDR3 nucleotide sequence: TGTGCCAGCAGTTCCCCAGGGGGCGCCTCCCAAGAGACCCAGTACTTC. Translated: CASSSPGGASQETQYF.

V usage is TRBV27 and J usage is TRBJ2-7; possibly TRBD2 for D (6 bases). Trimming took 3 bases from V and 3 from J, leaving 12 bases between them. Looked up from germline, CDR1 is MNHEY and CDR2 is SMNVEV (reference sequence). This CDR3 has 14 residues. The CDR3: CASSFSGDGYEQYF. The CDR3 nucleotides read TGTGCCAGCAGTTTTAGCGGAGACGGCTACGAGCAGTACTTC.